This TCR beta chain was identified during a study of shared clonotypes between healthy human individuals. Profiled with immunoSEQ multiplex PCR; TCRdb holds only in-frame clones, not every one. The table shows 2 million to 2.5 million clones, with roughly 95% occurring only once. Per germline, CDR1 PRHDT and CDR2 FYEKMQ (reference sequence). Trimming took 0 bases from V and 0 from J, leaving 18 bases between them. CDR3 length: 19 amino acids. The rearrangement joins TRBV13 to TRBJ2-4; D is unresolved. The clonotype was recovered from a young man in good health. The sequenced sample consisted of naive CD4+ T cells sorted from blood. Subset given: CD45RA+ positively selected. The CDR3 DNA sequence: TGTGCCAGCAGCTTAGGGACCCTTTTCTCCCCTCTAGCCAAAAACATTCAGTACTTC. Its protein is CASSLGTLFSPLAKNIQYF.